These 12 T cell receptor beta chains originate from one sample sequenced in a study of T cell responses to AZD1222 COVID-19 vaccine. This table comes from immunoSEQ multiplex PCR, and its TCRdb copy is limited to in-frame clones, with some not included. The table records under 150,000 clones, just over 90% of them present only once. The source was peripheral blood, collected on day 0 of AZD1222 vaccination. Receptors originate from an adult in good health.

This chain joins TRBV12-3 or TRBV12-4 and TRBJ2-2; no clear D. This CDR3 has 11 amino acids. With 3 bases removed from V and 6 bases from J, the gap between germline ends came to 2 bases. The CDR3 DNA sequence: TGTGCCAGCAGTTTTGCCGGGGAGCTGTTTTTT. It yields the protein CASSFAGELFF.

Here the CDR3 DNA reads TGTGCCAGCAGTTACCAGGGGGGCTACGAGCAGTACTTC. Its protein is CASSYQGGYEQYF. The rearrangement links TRBV6-5 to TRBJ2-7, with D possibly matching TRBD1 (7 bases). This CDR3 contains 13 residues. With 2 bases removed from V and 3 bases from J, the gap between germline ends came to 8 bases. Looked up from germline, CDR1 is MNHEY and CDR2 is SVGAGI.

The chain links TRBV9 to TRBJ2-7, with 9 positions matching TRBD1. Germline V gene data show CDR1 as SGDLS and CDR2 as YYNGEE. V shed 0 bases, J shed 6 bases, and the junction held 4 bases outside the gene matches. This CDR3 comprises 14 residues. CDR3 in DNA: TGTGCCAGCAGCGTAGGGACAGGGGTCCGCGAGCAGTACTTC. The encoded protein is CASSVGTGVREQYF.

V usage is TRBV9 and J usage is TRBJ2-1, with 10 bases that match TRBD1. The CDR3 has 15 residues. Germline CDR1 reads SGDLS; CDR2 reads YYNGEE. The V segment lost 4 bases and the J segment 6 bases; nucleotides outside the gene matches: 7. CDR3 protein: CASSPRDRGRNEQFF. The CDR3 DNA reads as TGTGCCAGCAGCCCCCGGGACAGGGGACGCAATGAGCAGTTCTTC.

CDR3 region: CATSRDRGEEVQFF. In nucleotides, the CDR3 is TGTGCCACCAGCAGAGATCGAGGGGAGGAAGTGCAGTTCTTC. V gene TRBV15 combines with J gene TRBJ2-1; maybe TRBD2 (6 bases). This CDR3 is 14 amino acids long. V was cut by 0 bases and J by 12 bases, with 15 bases left in between. Looked up from germline, CDR1 is LNHNV and CDR2 is YYDKDF (reference sequence). Full variable domain (missing parts from reference TRBV15 and TRBJ2-1): DAMVIQNPRYQVTQFGKPVTLSCSQTLNHNVMYWYQQKSSQAPKLLFHYYDKDFNNEADTPDNFQSRRPNTSFCFLDIRSPGLGDTAMYLCATSRDRGEEVQFFGPGTRLTVL.

V gene TRBV14 combines with J gene TRBJ2-7; no clear D gene. Deletions cut 4 bases from V and 11 bases from J, with 12 bases between. The CDR3 sequence is 11 residues long. Germline CDR1 SGHDN, CDR2 FVKESK. CDR3 coding DNA: TGTGCCAGCAGCCTCGCGAGCGTAAAGTACTTC. Its translation is CASSLASVKYF. Filled out from reference TRBV14 and TRBJ2-7, the complete variable domain reads EAGVTQFPSHSVIEKGQTVTLRCDPISGHDNLYWYRRVMGKEIKFLLHFVKESKQDESGMPNNRFLAERTGGTYSTLKVQPAELEDSGVYFCASSLASVKYFGPGTRLTVT.

This clone is a singleton in its sample. The chain couples TRBV7-9 to TRBJ2-7, with D perhaps matching TRBD2 (5 bases). CDR3 size: 15 residues. With 1 base removed from V and 6 bases from J, the gap between germline ends came to 16 bases. CDR1 SEHNR and CDR2 FQNEAQ come from the germline V gene (reference sequence). The CDR3 loop is CASSLEAIVRGEQYF. The CDR3 DNA reads as TGTGCCAGCAGCTTAGAGGCAATCGTCCGGGGCGAGCAGTACTTC.

The rearrangement joins TRBV4-3 to TRBJ2-7; perhaps TRBD2 as D (6 bases). V was shortened by 3 bases and J by 3 bases, with 15 bases between the two germline ends. This CDR3 is 15 amino acids long. Germline assignment: CDR1 LGHNA and CDR2 YSLEER. The CDR3 region has the DNA TGCGCCAGCAGCCAGACCGACGGGAGCTTCTACGAGCAGTACTTC. It translates to CASSQTDGSFYEQYF.

The chain couples TRBV19 to TRBJ1-5, with D unresolved. From germline, CDR1 is LNHDA and CDR2 SQIVND (reference sequence). Trimming took off 5 bases at V and 0 bases at J, with 8 bases between the two ends. CDR3 length: 14 residues. The CDR3 DNA follows: TGTGCCAGTAGTCCAGCGTTTAGCAATCAGCCCCAGCATTTT. This encodes CASSPAFSNQPQHF.

The gene calls are TRBV6-1 and TRBJ1-1; the D is unclear. The CDR3 totals 13 residues. V lost 0 bases, J lost 3 bases, and 5 bases lay in between. Germline V lookup: CDR1 MNHNS, CDR2 SASEGT. The DNA for the CDR3 is TGTGCCAGCAGTGAAGCGTTCCACACTGAAGCTTTCTTT. It is translated as CASSEAFHTEAFF.

V is TRBV5-5 and J is TRBJ1-4; TRBD1 matches 7 bases. The CDR3 spans 15 residues. Trimming removed 5 bases from V and 8 bases from J; junction bases left unmatched: 12. The germline gives CDR1 SGHKS, CDR2 YYEKEE (reference sequence). CDR3 coding DNA: TGTGCCAGCAGTCCCCGACAGGGCCAATTCGAAAAACTGTTTTTT. It specifies CASSPRQGQFEKLFF.

Only a few counts were recorded for this clone. The chain uses TRBV6-1 and TRBJ2-2; weak D call: TRBD1 (5 bases). V shed 2 bases and J shed 5 bases, with 15 bases lying between them. CDR1 is MNHNS, CDR2 SASEGT, per germline. CDR3 length: 16 residues. The CDR3 DNA follows: TGTGCCAGCAGTGAATGGGTAGGGGTATTTACCGGGGAGCTGTTTTTT. Amino acids: CASSEWVGVFTGELFF.